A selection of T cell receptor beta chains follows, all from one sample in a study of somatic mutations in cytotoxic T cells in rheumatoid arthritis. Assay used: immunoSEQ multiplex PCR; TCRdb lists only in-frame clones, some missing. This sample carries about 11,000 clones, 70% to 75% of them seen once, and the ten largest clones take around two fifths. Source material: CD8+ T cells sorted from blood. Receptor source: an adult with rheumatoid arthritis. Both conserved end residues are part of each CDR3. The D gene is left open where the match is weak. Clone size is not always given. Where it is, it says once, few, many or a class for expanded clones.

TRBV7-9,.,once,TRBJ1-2,TGTGCCAGCATCCGGACGGATACTAACTATGGCTACACCTTC,CASIRTDTNYGYTF
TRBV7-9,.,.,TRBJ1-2,TGTGCCAGCAGCTTAGGCACTTTATTCTATGGCTACACCTTC,CASSLGTLFYGYTF
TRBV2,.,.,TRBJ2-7,TGTGCCAGCCTTCCGGGACTTCCACCCTCCTACGAGCAGTACTTC,CASLPGLPPSYEQYF
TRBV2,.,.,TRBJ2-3,TGTGCCAGCAGAGGGATGGGGGGGCCAGTGACAGATACGCAGTATTTT,CASRGMGGPVTDTQYF
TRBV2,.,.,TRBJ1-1,TGTGCCAGCAGAAAGTTGATTTCGAACACTGAAGCTTTCTTT,CASRKLISNTEAFF
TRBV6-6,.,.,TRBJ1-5,TGTGCCAGCAGTTACTTAGACAGAAACCAGCATTTT,CASSYLDRNQHF
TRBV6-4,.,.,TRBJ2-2,TGTGCCAGCCCTCGGGGACAGAACACCGGGGAGCTGTTTTTT,CASPRGQNTGELFF
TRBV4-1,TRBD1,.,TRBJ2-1,TGCGCCAGCAGCCAAGATGGGACAGGGTTGTTCTTC,CASSQDGTGLFF
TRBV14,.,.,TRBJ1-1,TGTGCCAGCAGCCAAGTCCCGAGGCTCACTGAAGCTTTCTTT,CASSQVPRLTEAFF
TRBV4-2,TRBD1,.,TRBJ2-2,TGTGCCAGCAGCCAGGAAGACAGGGCCACCGGGGAGCTGTTTTTT,CASSQEDRATGELFF